One and the same sample provided the 13 T cell receptor beta chains below, sequenced in a study of blood T cell repertoires in COVID-19. Profiled with immunoSEQ multiplex PCR; TCRdb holds only in-frame clones, not every one. The sample consists of 150,000 or so clones, roughly 83% of them appearing once. Specimen: PBMCs or T cells enriched from blood (not recorded which). Every receptor here comes from a woman aged 55-70 years who had recovered from COVID-19.

The chain links TRBV6-1 to TRBJ1-2; 7 nucleotides agree with TRBD1. The CDR3 runs to 15 residues. With V trimmed by 2 bases and J by 2 bases, 5 bases remained unmatched. Germline CDR1 reads MNHNS; CDR2 reads SASEGT. Here the CDR3 reads CASSERGTENYGYTF. CDR3 in DNA: TGTGCCAGCAGTGAAAGAGGGACAGAGAACTATGGCTACACCTTC.

This clone was seen a handful of times. V gene TRBV27 combines with J gene TRBJ2-3, with 7 bases identical to TRBD1. The CDR3 sequence is 14 residues long. The germline gives CDR1 MNHEY, CDR2 SMNVEV (reference sequence). The ends lost 8 bases at V and 8 bases at J; junction bases unmatched: 13. The CDR3 DNA sequence: TGTGCCAGCCTCGGACAGGTGGGCCATGGTACGCAGTATTTT. Amino acids: CASLGQVGHGTQYF.

The V and J genes are TRBV11-2 and TRBJ1-1; TRBD1 agrees at 7 bases. Germline CDR1 is SGHAT and CDR2 is FQNNGV. The CDR3 is made up of 18 amino acids. The junction had 12 bases not matched to a gene; V was cut back by 2 bases and J by 0 bases. The CDR3 here is CASSLIPQGVGMNTEAFF. In nucleotides, the CDR3 is TGTGCCAGCAGCTTAATCCCCCAGGGGGTTGGGATGAACACTGAAGCTTTCTTT.

The chain combines TRBV18 with TRBJ1-2; a possible D gene is TRBD1 (6 bases). The CDR3 runs to 15 residues. Germline-derived CDR1 and CDR2 are KGHSH and LQKENI. V was cut by 0 bases and J by 6 bases, with 14 bases left in between. The CDR3 loop reads CASSPPNRESNGYTF. As DNA, the CDR3 is TGTGCCAGCTCACCACCCAACAGGGAATCGAATGGCTACACCTTC.

The J gene is TRBJ1-2, the V gene TRBV18; D gene uncertain. Germline V gene lookup returns CDR1 KGHSH and CDR2 LQKENI. Trimming stripped 3 bases from V and 5 bases from J, with 10 bases between. The length of the CDR3 is 13 residues. CDR3 protein: CASSPASTYGYTF. The CDR3 bases are TGTGCCAGCTCACCGGCCAGTACGTATGGCTACACCTTC.

A single count supports this clone. The chain employs TRBV7-3 and TRBJ2-2, with TRBD1 identical over 8 bases. J gave up 1 base and V 1 base, and 2 bases lay outside the gene matches. CDR3 length: 16 residues. Germline-derived CDR1 and CDR2 are SGHTA and FQGTGA. This CDR3 is CASSLSGTGNTGELFF. CDR3 DNA sequence: TGTGCCAGCAGCTTAAGCGGGACAGGGAACACCGGGGAGCTGTTTTTT. The whole variable domain, remainder taken from reference TRBV7-3 and TRBJ2-2, is GAGVSQTPSNKVTEKGKYVELRCDPISGHTALYWYRQSLGQGPEFLIYFQGTGAADDSGLPNDRFFAVRPEGSVSTLKIQRTERGDSAVYLCASSLSGTGNTGELFFGEGSRLTVL.

This chain joins TRBV6-2 or TRBV6-3 and TRBJ2-1; no definite D call. The CDR3 length is 12 residues. V shed 6 bases and J shed 9 bases, with 12 bases lying between them. Germline loops: CDR1 MNHEY, CDR2 SVGEGT. The CDR3 nucleotides are TGTGCCAGCAGCCCTACCGTGCGTGAGCAGTTCTTC. Its translation is CASSPTVREQFF.

This clone appeared a single time. The chain has TRBV10-1 and TRBJ2-3; no reliable D call. From germline, CDR1 is WNHNN and CDR2 SYGVQD (reference sequence). The CDR3 runs to 13 residues. V gave up 5 bases and J gave up 6 bases, with 12 bases separating them. The CDR3 protein is CASSPRREDTQYF. CDR3 sequence (DNA): TGCGCCAGCAGTCCCAGGCGAGAGGATACGCAGTATTTT.

V and J are TRBV11-3 and TRBJ2-2, with D possibly matching TRBD1 (5 bases). The germline V gene has CDR1 SGHNT and CDR2 YENEEA. The V end lost 1 base, the J end lost 0 bases, and 6 bases lay between the germline ends. There are 15 residues in the CDR3. The CDR3 loop reads CASSLGGANTGELFF. CDR3 nucleotide sequence: TGTGCCAGCAGCTTAGGGGGCGCGAACACCGGGGAGCTGTTTTTT.

The chain joins TRBV19 to TRBJ2-7, with 10 bases lining up with TRBD1. The junction had 10 bases not matched to a gene; V was cut back by 6 bases and J by 2 bases. CDR1 is LNHDA and CDR2 is SQIVND in the germline V gene (reference sequence). CDR3 size: 16 residues. CDR3 amino acids: CASRGTGVTGTYEQYF. CDR3 coding DNA: TGTGCCAGTAGGGGGACAGGGGTCACTGGAACCTACGAGCAGTACTTC.

CDR3: CASSFSPGGNYGYTF. As DNA, the CDR3 is TGTGCCAGCAGTTTCAGCCCCGGGGGGAACTATGGCTACACCTTC. The rearrangement uses TRBV27 and TRBJ1-2, with D perhaps TRBD1 (5 bases). Trimming removed 3 bases at V and 2 bases at J, with 13 bases between. This CDR3 contains 15 residues. Germline values: CDR1 MNHEY, CDR2 SMNVEV (reference sequence).

The chain uses TRBV19 and TRBJ1-1; D gene uncertain. There are 13 residues in the CDR3. Per germline, CDR1 LNHDA and CDR2 SQIVND (reference sequence). Deletions cut 3 bases from V and 6 bases from J, with 11 bases between. The CDR3 sequence: CASSIMDGAEAFF. In DNA, the CDR3 is TGTGCCAGTAGTATCATGGACGGGGCTGAAGCTTTCTTT.

The chain employs TRBV19 and TRBJ1-2; possibly TRBD1 for D (5 bases). The germline gives CDR1 LNHDA, CDR2 SQIVND (reference sequence). The CDR3 runs to 14 residues. V was clipped by 7 bases and J by 1 base, with 13 bases between them. The CDR3 here is CASIPQGGNYGYTF. Here the CDR3 DNA reads TGTGCCAGTATCCCCCAGGGCGGTAACTATGGCTACACCTTC.